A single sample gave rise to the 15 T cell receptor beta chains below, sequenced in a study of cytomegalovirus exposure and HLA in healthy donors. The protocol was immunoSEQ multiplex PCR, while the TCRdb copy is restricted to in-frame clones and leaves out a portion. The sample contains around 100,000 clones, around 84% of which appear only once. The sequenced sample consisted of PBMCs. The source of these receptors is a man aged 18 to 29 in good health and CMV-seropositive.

The CDR3 sequence is CASSQDLAGEQYV. In DNA, the CDR3 is TGTGCCAGCAGCCAAGATCTAGCTGGCGAGCAGTACGTC. The chain couples TRBV4-2 to TRBJ2-7, with a weak D call TRBD2 (5 bases). Germline CDR1 is LGHNA and CDR2 is YNFKEQ. CDR3 size: 13 residues. Trimming took off 0 bases at V and 6 bases at J, with 9 bases between the two ends.

The CDR3 DNA follows: TGTGCCAGCAGTGAAGAGGGGACAGGGGGTTACGAGCAGTACGTC. Encoded protein: CASSEEGTGGYEQYV. The chain couples TRBV6-1 to TRBJ2-7; 11 bases line up with TRBD1. Germline-derived CDR1 and CDR2 are MNHNS and SASEGT. J was trimmed by 4 bases and V by 1 base; bases with no gene match: 3. This CDR3 contains 15 residues.

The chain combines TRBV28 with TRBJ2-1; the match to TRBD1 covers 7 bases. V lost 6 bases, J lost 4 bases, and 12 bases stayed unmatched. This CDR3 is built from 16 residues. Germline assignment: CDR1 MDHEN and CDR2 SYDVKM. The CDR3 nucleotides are TGTGCCAGCAGCTCAGATTTTTCGGGACAGTACAATGAGCAGTTCTTC. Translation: CASSSDFSGQYNEQFF.

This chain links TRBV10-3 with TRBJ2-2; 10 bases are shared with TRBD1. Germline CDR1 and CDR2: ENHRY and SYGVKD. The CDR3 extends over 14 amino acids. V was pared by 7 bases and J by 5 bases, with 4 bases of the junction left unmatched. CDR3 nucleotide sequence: TGTGCCATCAAAGGGGACAGGGGAACCGGGGAGCTGTTTTTT. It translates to CAIKGDRGTGELFF.

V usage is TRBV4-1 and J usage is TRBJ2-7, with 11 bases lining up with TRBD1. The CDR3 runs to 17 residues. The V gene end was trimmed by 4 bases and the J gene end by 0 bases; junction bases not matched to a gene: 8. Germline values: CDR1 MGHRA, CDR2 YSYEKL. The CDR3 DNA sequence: TGCGCCAGCAGCCGGGTCGGGACAGGGGGGAGCTCCTACGAGCAGTACTTC. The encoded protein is CASSRVGTGGSSYEQYF.

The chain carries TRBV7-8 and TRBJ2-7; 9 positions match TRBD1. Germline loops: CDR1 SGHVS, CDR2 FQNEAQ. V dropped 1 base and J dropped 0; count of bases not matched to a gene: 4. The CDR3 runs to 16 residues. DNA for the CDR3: TGTGCCAGCAGCTTAGTCGGGACAGGGAGCTCCTACGAGCAGTACGTC. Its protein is CASSLVGTGSSYEQYV.

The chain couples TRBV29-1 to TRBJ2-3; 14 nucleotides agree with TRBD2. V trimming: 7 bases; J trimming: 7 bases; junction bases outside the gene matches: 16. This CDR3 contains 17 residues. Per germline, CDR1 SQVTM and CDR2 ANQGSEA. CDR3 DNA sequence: TGCAGCGGTAAAATTCCGGGACTAGCGGGAGTGTGGAATACGCAGTATTTT. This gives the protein CSGKIPGLAGVWNTQYF.

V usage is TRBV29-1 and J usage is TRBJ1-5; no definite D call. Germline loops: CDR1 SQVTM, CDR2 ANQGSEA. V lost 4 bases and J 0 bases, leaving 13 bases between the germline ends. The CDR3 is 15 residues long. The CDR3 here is CSVGLTADSNQPQHF. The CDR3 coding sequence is TGCAGCGTTGGGTTGACTGCAGATAGCAATCAGCCCCAGCATTTT.

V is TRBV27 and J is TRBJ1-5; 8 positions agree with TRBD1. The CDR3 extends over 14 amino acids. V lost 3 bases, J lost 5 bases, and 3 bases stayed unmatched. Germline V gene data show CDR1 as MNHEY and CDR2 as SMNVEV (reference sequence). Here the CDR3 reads CASSFKDRDQPQHF. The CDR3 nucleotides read TGTGCCAGCAGTTTTAAGGACAGGGATCAGCCCCAGCATTTT.

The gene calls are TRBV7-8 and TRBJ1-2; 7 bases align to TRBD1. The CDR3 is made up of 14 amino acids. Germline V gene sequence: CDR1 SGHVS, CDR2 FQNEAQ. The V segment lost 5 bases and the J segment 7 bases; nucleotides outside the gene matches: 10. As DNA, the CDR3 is TGTGCCAGCAGCAAAGACAGGGTCCCGTCTGGCTACACCTTC. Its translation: CASSKDRVPSGYTF.

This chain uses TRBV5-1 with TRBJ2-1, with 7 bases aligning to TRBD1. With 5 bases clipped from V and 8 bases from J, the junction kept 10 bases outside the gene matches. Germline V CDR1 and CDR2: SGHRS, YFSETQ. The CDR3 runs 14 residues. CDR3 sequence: CASRRGPEVHEQFF. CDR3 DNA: TGCGCCAGCAGAAGGGGGCCAGAAGTCCATGAGCAGTTCTTC.

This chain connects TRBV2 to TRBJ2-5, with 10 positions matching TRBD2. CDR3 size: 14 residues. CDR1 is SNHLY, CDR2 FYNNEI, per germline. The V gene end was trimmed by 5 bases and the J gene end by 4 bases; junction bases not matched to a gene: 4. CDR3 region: CASSRLAGAETQYF. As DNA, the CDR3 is TGTGCCAGCAGTAGGCTAGCGGGAGCAGAGACCCAGTACTTC.

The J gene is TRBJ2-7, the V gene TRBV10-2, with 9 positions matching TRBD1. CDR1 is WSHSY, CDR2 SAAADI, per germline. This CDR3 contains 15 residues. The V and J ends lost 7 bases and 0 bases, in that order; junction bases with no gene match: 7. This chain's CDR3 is CASTPRQGGSYEQYV. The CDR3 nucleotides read TGCGCCAGCACCCCGAGACAGGGGGGCTCCTACGAGCAGTACGTC.

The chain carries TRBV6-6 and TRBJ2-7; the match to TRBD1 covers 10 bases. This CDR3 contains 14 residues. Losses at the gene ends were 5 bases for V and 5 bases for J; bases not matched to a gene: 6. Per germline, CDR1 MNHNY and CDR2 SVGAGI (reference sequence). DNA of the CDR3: TGTGCCAGCAGTAAGGGACAGGGGTACAACGAGCAGTACTTC. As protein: CASSKGQGYNEQYF.

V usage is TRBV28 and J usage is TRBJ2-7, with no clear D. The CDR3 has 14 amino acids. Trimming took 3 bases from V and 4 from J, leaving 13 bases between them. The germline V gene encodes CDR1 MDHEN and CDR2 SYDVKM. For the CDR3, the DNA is TGTGCCAGCAGTTTGGGCCTCGCGACGTACGAGCAGTACTTC. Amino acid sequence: CASSLGLATYEQYF.